This T cell receptor beta chain was captured in a study of blood T cell repertoires in COVID-19. Produced via immunoSEQ multiplex PCR; TCRdb's table is partial and in-frame only. The table has 260,000 or so clones, approximately 85% seen once; the top ten hold almost 9.5%. The V gene lost 4 bases and the J gene lost 2 bases, with 9 bases spanning the gap. Germline assignment: CDR1 LNHDA and CDR2 SQIVND (reference sequence). The CDR3 sequence is 14 residues long. The TCR originated in a man between 18 and 35 years old with active or convalescent COVID-19. The specimen sequenced was peripheral blood. The rearrangement links TRBV19 to TRBJ2-1; D possibly corresponds to TRBD1 (5 bases). This chain's CDR3 is CASSRTGPYNEQFF. The CDR3 bases are TGTGCCAGTAGTAGAACAGGCCCCTACAATGAGCAGTTCTTC.